These 18 T cell receptor beta chains originate from one sample sequenced in a study of blood T cell repertoires in COVID-19. Some clones are missing from TCRdb's copy, which holds only in-frame ones; the method was immunoSEQ multiplex PCR. Of some 200,000 clones in the sample, about 88% were seen once. The sequencing sample was made of PBMCs or T cells enriched from blood (not recorded which). These receptors were collected from a woman aged 18 to 35 who had recovered from COVID-19.

The genes are TRBV19 and TRBJ2-6; D uncertain. CDR1 is LNHDA, CDR2 SQIVND, per germline (reference sequence). V was clipped by 4 bases and J by 0 bases, with 4 bases between them. The CDR3 covers 14 residues. The CDR3 here is CASSKLSGANVLTF. As DNA, the CDR3 is TGTGCCAGTAGTAAGCTCTCTGGGGCCAACGTCCTGACTTTC.

This sequence joins TRBV24-1 and TRBJ2-1; 8 nucleotides line up with TRBD2. The CDR3 extends over 13 amino acids. Germline assignment: CDR1 KGHDR and CDR2 SFDVKD. V dropped 1 base and J dropped 14; count of bases not matched to a gene: 6. CDR3 in amino acids: CATSDFAPGGEFF. DNA of the CDR3: TGTGCCACCAGTGATTTTGCGCCGGGAGGGGAGTTCTTC.

The chain is built from TRBV28 and TRBJ2-7, with 10 bases fitting TRBD1. Trimming took 6 bases from V and 3 from J; bases not matched to a gene: 14. This CDR3 spans 17 amino acids. Germline assignment: CDR1 MDHEN and CDR2 SYDVKM. This CDR3 reads CASRGDRTGGFSYEQYF. The CDR3 region has the DNA TGTGCCAGCAGGGGGGACCGGACAGGGGGTTTTAGCTACGAGCAGTACTTC.

The chain has TRBV6-8 and TRBJ2-1, with TRBD2 matching over 10 bases. V was pared by 5 bases and J by 9 bases, with 4 bases of the junction left unmatched. From germline, CDR1 is MNHGY and CDR2 SAAAGT. The CDR3 contains 13 residues. The CDR3 loop is CASSVLAGAEQFF. The CDR3 DNA sequence: TGTGCCAGCAGTGTGCTAGCGGGAGCTGAGCAGTTCTTC.

The V call is TRBV9, the J call TRBJ1-2, with D maybe TRBD1 (5 bases). Germline V CDR1 and CDR2: SGDLS, YYNGEE. V was cut by 3 bases and J by 6 bases, with 12 bases left in between. This CDR3 is 13 amino acids long. In DNA form, the CDR3 reads TGTGCCAGCAGCGAGAGACCCAGGGATGGCTACACCTTC. This sequence encodes CASSERPRDGYTF.

This clone has only one observation. V usage is TRBV7-8 and J usage is TRBJ2-7; the D is unclear. The CDR3 totals 14 residues. V lost 0 bases to trimming and J lost 1 base, with 7 bases between them. CDR1 is SGHVS, CDR2 FQNEAQ, per germline. The CDR3 here is CASSLASRSYEQYF. The CDR3 coding sequence is TGTGCCAGCAGCTTAGCGAGTCGGTCCTACGAGCAGTACTTC.

V gene TRBV10-2 combines with J gene TRBJ2-3, with 12 bases matching TRBD2. This CDR3 comprises 15 residues. With 4 bases clipped from V and 1 base from J, the junction kept 0 bases outside the gene matches. Germline-derived CDR1 and CDR2 are WSHSY and SAAADI. The DNA for the CDR3 is TGCGCCAGCAGTGGACTAGCGGGAGGCACAGATACGCAGTATTTT. As protein: CASSGLAGGTDTQYF.

Concerning this clone: The junction does not match germline at one end; this may be a read error. The V call is TRBV13, the J call TRBJ2-7, with TRBD2 matching over 9 bases. This CDR3 region has 14 residues. The V gene's germline CDR1 is PRHDT and CDR2 FYEKMQ (reference sequence). CDR3: CASSAGGRLGEQYF. DNA for the CDR3: TGCGCCAGCAGCGCGGGGGGGAGACTCGGGGAGCAGTACTTC.

The chain employs TRBV18 and TRBJ2-1, with 7 bases matching TRBD1. The V segment lost 0 bases and the J segment 4 bases; nucleotides outside the gene matches: 3. Per the germline V gene, CDR1 is KGHSH and CDR2 is LQKENI. This CDR3 is 15 amino acids long. The CDR3 is CASSPPETGYNEQFF. In DNA, the CDR3 is TGTGCCAGCTCACCACCCGAGACAGGGTACAATGAGCAGTTCTTC.

V and J are TRBV13 and TRBJ2-3, with 7 bases aligning to TRBD1. Germline V gene sequence: CDR1 PRHDT, CDR2 FYEKMQ (reference sequence). The J segment lost 3 bases and the V segment lost 5 bases, leaving 8 bases of the junction unmatched. This CDR3 is 15 amino acids long. The CDR3 nucleotides are TGTGCCAGCAGCCCCAGAGGGGGCGGAACAGATACGCAGTATTTT. This codes for CASSPRGGGTDTQYF. Full variable domain (outside the CDR3, taken from reference TRBV13 and TRBJ2-3): AAGVIQSPRHLIKEKRETATLKCYPIPRHDTVYWYQQGPGQDPQFLISFYEKMQSDKGSIPDRFSAQQFSDYHSELNMSSLELGDSALYFCASSPRGGGTDTQYFGPGTRLTVL.

V is TRBV5-8 and J is TRBJ2-1; 14 bases fit TRBD2. Germline values: CDR1 SGHTS, CDR2 YDEGEE. CDR3 length equals 15 residues. Trimming at V came to 4 bases and at J to 6 bases, leaving 3 bases not matched to a gene. The chain's CDR3 is CASSQGLAGVNEQFF. The CDR3 bases are TGTGCCAGCAGCCAGGGACTAGCGGGAGTCAATGAGCAGTTCTTC.

The chain has TRBV7-3 and TRBJ2-3; D is uncertain. Germline V gene data show CDR1 as SGHTA and CDR2 as FQGTGA. This CDR3 spans 13 amino acids. Trimming left V 0 bases short and J 3 bases short, with 4 bases between. CDR3 residues: CASSLTPTDTQYF. The CDR3 coding sequence is TGTGCCAGCAGCTTAACCCCGACAGATACGCAGTATTTT.

The rearrangement uses TRBV5-1 and TRBJ2-5; D gene uncertain. With 0 bases removed from V and 1 base from J, the gap between germline ends came to 7 bases. The germline V gene has CDR1 SGHRS and CDR2 YFSETQ. The CDR3 runs 14 residues. CDR3 in amino acids: CASSLDGSQETQYF. In nucleotides, the CDR3 is TGCGCCAGCAGCTTGGACGGGTCCCAAGAGACCCAGTACTTC.

The chain employs TRBV9 and TRBJ1-2, with D possibly matching TRBD1 (6 bases). V was cut by 0 bases and J by 8 bases, with 11 bases left in between. The CDR3 sequence is 13 residues long. Germline assignment: CDR1 SGDLS and CDR2 YYNGEE. In DNA form, the CDR3 reads TGTGCCAGCAGCGTAGGACAGGCGAAGGGCTACACCTTC. This gives the protein CASSVGQAKGYTF. The full variable domain, rest sourced from reference TRBV9 and TRBJ1-2, is DSGVTQTPKHLITATGQRVTLRCSPRSGDLSVYWYQQSLDQGLQFLIQYYNGEERAKGNILERFSAQQFPDLHSELNLSSLELGDSALYFCASSVGQAKGYTFGSGTRLTVV.

This rearrangement joins TRBV5-8 to TRBJ2-5; 7 positions match TRBD1. Looked up from germline, CDR1 is SGHTS and CDR2 is YDEGEE. V lost 4 bases, J lost 2 bases, and 8 bases stayed unmatched. This CDR3 spans 15 amino acids. CDR3 nucleotides: TGTGCCAGCAGCAAACTGAAGGGACAGCAAGAGACCCAGTACTTC. Translating gives CASSKLKGQQETQYF.

This clone was seen only once. This chain uses TRBV10-3 with TRBJ2-5; 12 bases fit TRBD2. The germline V gene encodes CDR1 ENHRY and CDR2 SYGVKD. The CDR3 loop spans 19 amino acids. With 10 bases clipped from V and 10 bases from J, the junction kept 28 bases outside the gene matches. The CDR3 is CATRGVPTTSGSPPWGQYF. In DNA form, the CDR3 reads TGTGCCACTCGAGGGGTCCCAACGACTAGCGGGAGTCCCCCTTGGGGCCAGTACTTC.

This sequence joins TRBV28 and TRBJ1-5; 8 nucleotides match TRBD1. V lost 3 bases and J lost 4; bases outside the gene matches: 11. There are 17 residues in the CDR3. Germline V lookup: CDR1 MDHEN, CDR2 SYDVKM. CDR3 sequence: CASSFLSGGQENQPQHF. The CDR3 coding sequence is TGTGCCAGCAGTTTCTTGTCGGGGGGACAGGAGAATCAGCCCCAGCATTTT.

This chain connects TRBV5-1 to TRBJ2-2; D gene ambiguous. Trimming shortened V by 4 bases and J by 1 base, and 11 bases separated the two germline ends. In germline, CDR1 is SGHRS, CDR2 YFSETQ. The CDR3 totals 15 residues. The CDR3 DNA reads TGCGCCAGCAGCCCCCCTTCGGGGAACACCGGGGAGCTGTTTTTT. Its translation: CASSPPSGNTGELFF.